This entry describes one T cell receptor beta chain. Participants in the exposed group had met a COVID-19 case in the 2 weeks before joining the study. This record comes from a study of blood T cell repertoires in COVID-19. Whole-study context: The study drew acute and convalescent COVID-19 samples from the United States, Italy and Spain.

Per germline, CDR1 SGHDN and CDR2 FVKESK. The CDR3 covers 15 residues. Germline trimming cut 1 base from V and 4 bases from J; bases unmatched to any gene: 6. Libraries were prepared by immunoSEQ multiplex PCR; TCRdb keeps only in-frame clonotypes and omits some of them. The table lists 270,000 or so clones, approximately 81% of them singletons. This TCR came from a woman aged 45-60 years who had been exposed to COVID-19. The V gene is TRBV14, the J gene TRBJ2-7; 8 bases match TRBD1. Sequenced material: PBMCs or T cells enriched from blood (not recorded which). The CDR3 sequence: CASSQGQGAWYEQYF. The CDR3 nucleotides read TGTGCCAGCAGCCAAGGGCAGGGGGCTTGGTACGAGCAGTACTTC.